This T cell receptor beta chain was obtained from a study of beta chain features in type 1 diabetes. Expressed TCRB transcripts got sequenced, as all isolated RNA was reverse transcribed. Naive, central memory and regulatory T cell samples yielded about 3.57 million reads on average. The method was immunoSEQ multiplex PCR; TCRdb's version includes in-frame clones alone and lacks a portion of them. The table records hundreds of thousands of clones, about 16% of them present only once. Study conclusions and caveats: Naive, central memory and Treg TCRB repertoires appeared more alike in patients than in healthy donors.

Germline CDR1 reads SGDLS; CDR2 reads YYNGEE. This CDR3 has 15 amino acids. V lost 2 bases to trimming and J lost 3 bases, with 11 bases between them. On this clone: Its target is unknown.

The chain is built from TRBV9 and TRBJ2-2; D is unclear. Sequencing was performed on naive CD4+ T cells from blood. This clonotype originated in a man between 18 and 29 years old in good health. The DNA of the CDR3 is TGTGCCAGCAGCGTTGGGTCGCTTCACACCGGGGAGCTGTTTTTT. Encoded protein: CASSVGSLHTGELFF.